The clone carrying this T cell receptor beta chain was seen just once. Its specificity is unknown. At one of its ends the junction is not consistent with the germline gene, which may arise from a read error. Germline CDR1 reads SNHLY; CDR2 reads FYNNEI. CDR3 length equals 15 residues. All donors with ophthalmopathy were recorded as having moderate-to-severe activity, CAS ≥3, NOSPECS ≥4 and a duration under 3 months. Isolation of PBMCs was performed using over 8.5 ml of fresh peripheral blood. The data are from a study of Graves' ophthalmopathy and Graves' hyperthyroidism. The TCR beta CDR3 regions underwent amplification from RNA transcripts. After a first-round RT-PCR with HTBI primers, a second-round multiplex PCR was run. In TCRdb, the multiplex PCR reads were re-called with MiXCR into one record per CDR3 protein. The data show some 750,000 distinct CDR3 sequences, 40% seen once. Study outcomes and limitations: Between ophthalmopathy and stable hyperthyroidism, a 13-signature model drew a separation with about 85% sensitivity and approximately 79% specificity. Blood also held most thyroid clonotypes expanded above 0.001 frequency.

The chain joins TRBV2 to TRBJ2-7; either TRBD1 or TRBD2 may fit D (5 bases each). The TCR was taken from an adult man with Graves' ophthalmopathy. Sequenced: peripheral blood. DNA of the CDR3: TGTGCCAGCAGTGGCGCCGGGACCAAGACCTACGGGCAGTACTTC. Amino acids: CASSGAGTKTYGQYF.